The 15 T cell receptor beta chains below come from one sample, sequenced in a study of OX40 agonist ivuxolimab in advanced cancers. Library preparation was by the immunoSEQ multiplex PCR assay. TCRdb stores this immuneACCESS table with in-frame sequences only. Part of the clones is absent; in the studies checked, under half of the shortfall reflects unresolved V genes, and no reason is known for the rest. Across this sample there are around 41,000 clones, with around 88% seen only once. The top ten clonotypes cover about 0.6% of the sample. Sequences were derived from CD4+ or CD8+ T cells sorted from blood, sampled in a trial of the OX40 agonist ivuxolimab. Receptor source: an adult with an advanced solid tumor such as melanoma, head and neck, liver or kidney cancer.

This clone was seen only once. The CDR3 loop reads CASSVGRGLGAEAFF. The CDR3 nucleotides read TGTGCCAGCAGCGTAGGTAGGGGGCTTGGCGCTGAAGCTTTCTTT. The chain couples TRBV9 to TRBJ1-1; 7 nucleotides line up with TRBD1. Germline V gives CDR1 SGDLS, CDR2 YYNGEE. Germline trimming cut 0 bases from V and 6 bases from J; bases unmatched to any gene: 8. CDR3 size: 15 residues.

The V and J genes are TRBV6-6 and TRBJ1-1; D may be TRBD1 (5 bases). V was pared by 11 bases and J by 1 base, with 23 bases between. CDR1 MNHNY and CDR2 SVGAGI come from the germline V gene (reference sequence). This CDR3 is 16 amino acids long. In nucleotides, the CDR3 is TGTGCCGCAGCGGGGCCGCAGCTACAAGGGAACACTGAAGCTTTCTTT. Its translation: CAAAGPQLQGNTEAFF.

Only a few counts were recorded for this clone. This chain links TRBV5-6 with TRBJ2-6; D perhaps matches TRBD1 (5 bases). Germline values: CDR1 SGHDT, CDR2 YYEEEE. The V end lost 4 bases, the J end lost 0 bases, and 17 bases lay between the germline ends. The CDR3 is 18 residues long. Here the CDR3 reads CASSPYRTQFSGANVLTF. In DNA form, the CDR3 reads TGTGCCAGCAGCCCGTACAGGACACAATTCTCTGGGGCCAACGTCCTGACTTTC.

This rearrangement joins TRBV29-1 to TRBJ1-1; D call uncertain. The CDR3 loop spans 11 amino acids. Between the trimmed V and J ends, which lost 6 bases and 1 base, there was a span of 6 bases. CDR1 is SQVTM and CDR2 is ANQGSEA in the germline V gene. The CDR3 nucleotides read TGCAGCGTGGGCAAGAACACTGAAGCTTTCTTT. Amino acid sequence: CSVGKNTEAFF.

The chain has TRBV7-2 and TRBJ1-5; 7 nucleotides agree with TRBD1. There are 15 residues in the CDR3. After removal of 5 bases from V and 7 bases from J, the junction contained 11 bases not matched to a gene. Germline loops: CDR1 SGHTA, CDR2 FQGNSA. In DNA form, the CDR3 reads TGTGCCAGCAGCCTCGACAGGGCAGTAATCCAGCCCCAGCATTTT. The encoded protein is CASSLDRAVIQPQHF.

This rearrangement joins TRBV5-1 to TRBJ1-2, with D tentatively TRBD1 (5 bases). The V gene's germline CDR1 is SGHRS and CDR2 YFSETQ. Trimming removed 5 bases at V and 0 bases at J, with 17 bases between. The CDR3 runs to 16 residues. In DNA form, the CDR3 reads TGCGCCAGCAGAGGAAGGGGAGGGCCCCCTAACTATGGCTACACCTTC. Protein: CASRGRGGPPNYGYTF.

This clone was seen just once. V and J are TRBV9 and TRBJ2-7; 12 bases align to TRBD1. The length of the CDR3 is 15 residues. Germline trimming cut 3 bases from V and 5 bases from J; bases unmatched to any gene: 6. CDR1 is SGDLS, CDR2 YYNGEE, per germline. The CDR3 region is CASSAAGQGANEQYF. DNA for the CDR3: TGTGCCAGCAGCGCAGCGGGACAGGGGGCAAACGAGCAGTACTTC.

The chain recombines TRBV5-4 with TRBJ2-7; 8 nucleotides agree with TRBD2. The trim removed 4 bases at V and 3 bases at J, leaving 12 bases unmatched. Per germline, CDR1 SGHNT and CDR2 YYREEE (reference sequence). The CDR3 loop spans 16 amino acids. DNA of the CDR3: TGTGCCAGCAGCCCCGGCCCGGGGGGGGGCGTCTACGAGCAGTACTTC. It yields the protein CASSPGPGGGVYEQYF.

The gene calls are TRBV6-5 and TRBJ2-5, with 7 bases identical to TRBD1. The CDR3 has 16 residues. The germline V gene has CDR1 MNHEY and CDR2 SVGAGI. The V segment lost 4 bases and the J segment 5 bases; nucleotides outside the gene matches: 13. CDR3 sequence (DNA): TGTGCCAGCAGTTTAACCGGGACAGCCTCCAGGGAGACCCAGTACTTC. Encoded protein: CASSLTGTASRETQYF.

The gene calls are TRBV6-6 and TRBJ1-1; 9 bases line up with TRBD1. The CDR3 covers 15 residues. Germline loops: CDR1 MNHNY, CDR2 SVGAGI (reference sequence). The trim removed 10 bases at V and 2 bases at J, leaving 11 bases unmatched. CDR3 nucleotide sequence: TGTGCCACCGCCGGGACAGGGCCTGTTAACACTGAAGCTTTCTTT. Translated, it gives CATAGTGPVNTEAFF.

V is TRBV6-6 and J is TRBJ2-7; TRBD2 agrees at 7 bases. Germline trimming cut 6 bases from V and 0 bases from J; bases unmatched to any gene: 2. Looked up from germline, CDR1 is MNHNY and CDR2 is SVGAGI (reference sequence). This CDR3 has 13 amino acids. The CDR3 coding sequence is TGTGCCAGCAGGGGGGGGAGCTCCTACGAGCAGTACTTC. It encodes CASRGGSSYEQYF.

This rearrangement joins TRBV7-9 to TRBJ2-7; 8 bases are a match to TRBD1. The ends lost 5 bases at V and 7 bases at J; junction bases unmatched: 16. In germline, CDR1 is SEHNR, CDR2 FQNEAQ (reference sequence). CDR3 length: 16 residues. The CDR3 DNA sequence: TGTGCCAGCAGCAACGAGGGGGGACAGGTCTTCCGGGAGCAGTACTTC. It is translated as CASSNEGGQVFREQYF.

The gene calls are TRBV5-1 and TRBJ2-1; TRBD1 agrees at 8 bases. CDR1 and CDR2 from the germline V gene are SGHRS and YFSETQ. The CDR3 is 12 residues long. J lost 15 bases, V lost 3 bases, and 8 bases had no gene match. The CDR3 spells CASSSSGTGLFF. CDR3 bases: TGCGCCAGCAGCTCGTCCGGGACAGGATTGTTCTTC.

This clone was counted a single time. The gene calls are TRBV6-4 and TRBJ2-6; perhaps TRBD1 as D (5 bases). CDR1 MRHNA and CDR2 SNTAGT come from the germline V gene. The CDR3 runs to 14 residues. Trimming took 10 bases from V and 2 from J, leaving 12 bases between them. The CDR3 bases are TGTGCCACCTCCCCGGACACTGGGGCCAACGTCCTGACTTTC. The encoded protein is CATSPDTGANVLTF.

V usage is TRBV5-1 and J usage is TRBJ2-5, with 10 bases aligning to TRBD2. Germline CDR1 is SGHRS and CDR2 is YFSETQ. With 7 bases clipped from V and 1 base from J, the junction kept 4 bases outside the gene matches. CDR3 length equals 14 residues. The CDR3 DNA is TGCGCCAGCGGACTAGCGGCTCCCCAAGAGACCCAGTACTTC. This codes for CASGLAAPQETQYF.